This passage covers 15 T cell receptor beta chains from one sample sequenced in a study of cytomegalovirus exposure and HLA in healthy donors (dated 2017 in TCRdb). Library method: the immunoSEQ multiplex PCR assay. For the multiplex PCR, a mixture combining 60 forward primers for TCR Vbeta segments and 13 reverse primers for TCR Jbeta segments was used. Imported from immuneACCESS, the table was reduced by TCRdb to in-frame sequences with V and J called. These copies leave out some clones; in studies compared against another copy, an unresolved V gene accounts for under half, and the cause of the remainder is not known. This sample comprises approximately 120,000 clones, 77% of them detected only once. The top ten clones comprise roughly 13% of the sample. Sequencing was done on a sample of PBMCs. The source is a woman in her 40s in good health and CMV-seropositive.

The chain links TRBV5-1 to TRBJ2-1; D perhaps matches TRBD2 (6 bases). The CDR3 runs to 14 residues. The germline V gene has CDR1 SGHRS and CDR2 YFSETQ. Trimming pared 0 bases from V and 4 bases from J, leaving 8 bases between. CDR3 nucleotides: TGCGCCAGCAGCTTGGACGGGACTTACAATGAGCAGTTCTTC. This gives the protein CASSLDGTYNEQFF.

This clone was seen a few times. The chain has TRBV25-1 and TRBJ2-1, with TRBD2 identical over 8 bases. The germline V gene has CDR1 MGHDK and CDR2 SYGVNS. This CDR3 region has 17 residues. After removal of 5 bases from V and 8 bases from J, the junction contained 17 bases not matched to a gene. The CDR3 nucleotides read TGTGCCAGCAGTCCCCGAGAGGCGGGAGGTCCGTTGGATGAGCAGTTCTTC. This sequence encodes CASSPREAGGPLDEQFF.

This clone was seen just once. The chain links TRBV6-6 to TRBJ2-5; 8 bases are shared with TRBD1. TRBJ2-7 explains the end of the DNA better; the J call may be wrong. Germline CDR1 reads MNHNY; CDR2 reads SVGAGI (reference sequence). The CDR3 sequence is 14 residues long. The CDR3 protein is CASSKRQGTYEQYF. CDR3 coding DNA: TGTGCCAGCAGTAAAAGACAGGGGACCTACGAGCAGTACTTC.

The V and J genes are TRBV2 and TRBJ1-5, with 9 bases aligning to TRBD1. Trimming cost V 5 bases and J 7 bases; bases outside gene matches: 3. CDR1 is SNHLY, CDR2 FYNNEI, per germline. The CDR3 is 13 amino acids. CDR3 protein: CASSLDRGQPQHF. DNA for the CDR3: TGTGCCAGCAGTTTGGACAGGGGACAGCCCCAGCATTTT.

The chain couples TRBV19 to TRBJ2-5; perhaps TRBD1 as D (6 bases). Trimming pared 3 bases from V and 5 bases from J, leaving 10 bases between. The CDR3 sequence is 13 residues long. Germline assignment: CDR1 LNHDA and CDR2 SQIVND (reference sequence). CDR3 DNA: TGTGCCAGTAGTATGGAAAGGGGGGAGACCCAGTACTTC. Protein: CASSMERGETQYF.

This chain's CDR3 is CASSPGQARRAKNIQYF. CDR3 bases: TGTGCCAGTAGTCCCGGACAGGCCCGGAGGGCCAAAAACATTCAGTACTTC. The chain has TRBV19 and TRBJ2-4, with 7 bases that match TRBD1. The germline V gene has CDR1 LNHDA and CDR2 SQIVND (reference sequence). The V gene end was trimmed by 5 bases and the J gene end by 1 base; junction bases not matched to a gene: 11. CDR3 size: 17 residues.

The rearrangement joins TRBV5-6 to TRBJ2-1, with 7 bases that match TRBD2. CDR3 length: 13 residues. J gave up 9 bases and V 0 bases, and 3 bases lay outside the gene matches. Germline CDR1 and CDR2: SGHDT and YYEEEE. For the CDR3, the DNA is TGTGCCAGCAGCTTGGTGGGGGGGGGTGAGCAGTTCTTC. This encodes CASSLVGGGEQFF.

J is TRBJ2-7 and V is TRBV5-5, with D hard to call. Trimming shortened V by 0 bases and J by 3 bases, and 10 bases separated the two germline ends. Per the germline V gene, CDR1 is SGHKS and CDR2 is YYEKEE (reference sequence). The CDR3 runs 14 residues. Here the CDR3 reads CASSLGLSLYEQYF. The CDR3 nucleotides are TGTGCCAGCAGCTTGGGACTGTCCCTCTACGAGCAGTACTTC.

Of note for this clone: One junction end does not reproduce the germline sequence, and a read error may be involved. The chain joins TRBV15 to TRBJ2-7; 8 nucleotides match TRBD2. Per the germline V gene, CDR1 is LNHNV and CDR2 is YYDKDF (reference sequence). This CDR3 comprises 15 residues. The CDR3 DNA sequence: TGTACCACCAGCAGAGGAGCGGGAGAGGGCAACGAGCAGTACTTC. It yields the protein CTTSRGAGEGNEQYF.

The chain recombines TRBV4-1 with TRBJ2-7, with TRBD1 as a possible D gene (5 bases). Trimming took off 4 bases at V and 3 bases at J, with 16 bases between the two ends. CDR1 is MGHRA, CDR2 YSYEKL, per germline. CDR3 length equals 15 residues. This CDR3 reads CASSPHTGLNYEQYF. The CDR3 DNA reads as TGCGCCAGCAGCCCTCATACAGGCCTCAACTACGAGCAGTACTTC.

CDR3 in amino acids: CASRDRGTAHGYTF. CDR3 bases: TGTGCCAGTAGAGACAGGGGAACTGCGCATGGCTACACCTTC. The chain is built from TRBV19 and TRBJ1-2, with TRBD1 matching over 8 bases. CDR1 is LNHDA and CDR2 is SQIVND in the germline V gene (reference sequence). V shed 6 bases, J shed 6 bases, and the junction held 9 bases outside the gene matches. The CDR3 is 14 amino acids.

The chain links TRBV19 to TRBJ2-1, with 7 bases lining up with TRBD2. CDR1 and CDR2 from the germline V gene are LNHDA and SQIVND (reference sequence). This CDR3 has 14 amino acids. V shed 7 bases, J shed 7 bases, and the junction held 10 bases outside the gene matches. The CDR3 reads CASNGGGVGNEQFF. The CDR3 nucleotides read TGTGCCAGTAATGGGGGAGGGGTTGGTAATGAGCAGTTCTTC. The whole variable domain, remainder taken from reference TRBV19 and TRBJ2-1, is DGGITQSPKYLFRKEGQNVTLSCEQNLNHDAMYWYRQDPGQGLRLIYYSQIVNDFQKGDIAEGYSVSREKKESFPLTVTSAQKNPTAFYLCASNGGGVGNEQFFGPGTRLTVL.

On this clone: Other DNA variants within this sample encode the same CDR3. This sequence joins TRBV15 and TRBJ2-6; D gene unclear. Germline CDR1 is LNHNV and CDR2 is YYDKDF (reference sequence). The CDR3 is 16 amino acids. V shed 0 bases and J shed 4 bases, with 10 bases lying between them. The CDR3 loop is CATSREAGSGANVLTF. In DNA, the CDR3 is TGTGCCACCAGCAGAGAGGCAGGCTCCGGGGCCAACGTCCTGACTTTC.

This clone has just one count. The V gene is TRBV18, the J gene TRBJ2-6; TRBD1 is a possible D gene (5 bases). Trimming took 4 bases from V and 0 from J, leaving 13 bases between them. The CDR3 has 17 amino acids. Germline loops: CDR1 KGHSH, CDR2 LQKENI. CDR3 residues: CASSLPRQFSGANVLTF. The CDR3 nucleotides read TGTGCCAGCTCACTTCCACGACAGTTCTCTGGGGCCAACGTCCTGACTTTC.

V usage is TRBV27 and J usage is TRBJ2-7, with a tentative D call TRBD2 (6 bases). Germline CDR1 reads MNHEY; CDR2 reads SMNVEV (reference sequence). CDR3 length equals 16 residues. Trimming removed 5 bases from V and 0 bases from J, with 17 bases in between. The CDR3 region is CASSRNAGLSSYEQYF. Here the CDR3 DNA reads TGTGCCAGCAGTCGTAATGCGGGACTCAGCTCCTACGAGCAGTACTTC.